One and the same sample provided the 24 T cell receptor beta chains below, sequenced in a study of spatial heterogeneity in lung cancer. The time point was: blood at routine non-recurrence follow-up after resection. Whole RNA obtained from tumor, nontumor lung or frozen PBMC underwent sequencing without sorting. One entry per CDR3 protein, called by TCRdb with MiXCR from the 5' RACE reads. The sample lists more than 95,000 distinct CDR3 sequences; 12% were seen once. The sequences come from PBMCs, collected at follow-up. Every receptor here comes from a male donor with early-stage non-small cell lung cancer.

This clonotype was detected a few times. The J gene is TRBJ1-2, the V gene TRBV11-3; TRBD1 aligns across 7 bases. Losses at the gene ends were 3 bases for V and 1 base for J; bases not matched to a gene: 5. The CDR3 sequence is 15 residues long. CDR1 is SGHNT, CDR2 YENEEA, per germline. The chain's CDR3 is CASSLGTVSNYGYTF. The DNA of the CDR3 is TGTGCCAGCAGCTTGGGGACAGTTAGTAACTATGGCTACACCTTC.

The rearrangement joins TRBV5-1 to TRBJ1-2, with 9 bases lining up with TRBD1. Germline V lookup: CDR1 SGHRS, CDR2 YFSETQ. Unmatched junction bases numbered 6, after V lost 4 bases and J lost 8 bases. The CDR3 extends over 13 amino acids. CDR3 sequence reads: CASSPDRGRGYTF. CDR3 coding DNA: TGCGCCAGCAGCCCGGACAGGGGTCGAGGCTACACCTTC.

The genes are TRBV5-1 and TRBJ1-1; the match to TRBD1 covers 7 bases. Losses at the gene ends were 0 bases for V and 7 bases for J; bases not matched to a gene: 3. This CDR3 region has 13 residues. Germline V gene sequence: CDR1 SGHRS, CDR2 YFSETQ. This CDR3 is CASSLGQGIEAFF. The CDR3 coding sequence is TGCGCCAGCAGCTTGGGACAGGGTATTGAAGCTTTCTTT. The full variable domain, rest sourced from reference TRBV5-1 and TRBJ1-1, is KAGVTQTPRYLIKTRGQQVTLSCSPISGHRSVSWYQQTPGQGLQFLFEYFSETQRNKGNFPGRFSGRQFSNSRSEMNVSTLELGDSALYLCASSLGQGIEAFFGQGTRLTVV.

This clonotype was counted a few times. The rearrangement links TRBV20-1 to TRBJ1-6; D remains ambiguous. This CDR3 comprises 14 residues. Germline CDR1 DFQATT, CDR2 SNEGSKA (reference sequence). Deletions cut 3 bases from V and 7 bases from J, with 13 bases between. CDR3 DNA sequence: TGCAGTGCTAGTCCAGGCTCTGGGAATTCACCCCTCCACTTT. Its protein is CSASPGSGNSPLHF.

This clonotype was seen more than once but under ten times. This chain connects TRBV12-3 or TRBV12-4 to TRBJ1-3; D is undetermined. The CDR3 sequence is 14 residues long. Between the trimmed V and J ends, which lost 6 bases and 0 bases, there was a span of 9 bases. Here the CDR3 reads CASSRVSSGNTIYF. CDR3 nucleotides: TGTGCCAGCAGCCGCGTGAGCTCTGGAAACACCATATATTTT.

The rearrangement links TRBV20-1 to TRBJ2-1, with TRBD2 identical over 9 bases. The CDR3 extends over 13 amino acids. Trimming removed 6 bases from V and 7 bases from J; junction bases left unmatched: 7. Germline loops: CDR1 DFQATT, CDR2 SNEGSKA (reference sequence). The CDR3, as DNA: TGCAGTGCAGGCGCGGGGGGGCGGAATGAGCAGTTCTTC. Translation: CSAGAGGRNEQFF.

The rearrangement links TRBV12-3 or TRBV12-4 to TRBJ1-2; possible D gene TRBD1, 6 bases. CDR3 length: 14 residues. V lost 6 bases and J lost 5, with 16 bases in between. The CDR3 bases are TGTGCCAGCAGCCCGGACAGTGGGTGGTATGGCTACACCTTC. It yields the protein CASSPDSGWYGYTF.

This clonotype was seen more than once but under ten times. The V gene is TRBV20-1, the J gene TRBJ1-1; D unclear. The CDR3 is made up of 15 amino acids. Germline CDR1 and CDR2: DFQATT and SNEGSKA (reference sequence). V lost 3 bases and J 0 bases, leaving 14 bases between the germline ends. CDR3 region: CSASPPGRLNTEAFF. The CDR3 DNA follows: TGCAGTGCTAGTCCCCCTGGACGGCTGAACACTGAAGCTTTCTTT.

This chain uses TRBV12-3 or TRBV12-4 with TRBJ1-2; no clear D. This CDR3 is built from 12 residues. V was clipped by 6 bases and J by 5 bases, with 10 bases between them. CDR3 nucleotides: TGTGCCAGCAGCAGGAATCTTTATGGCTACACCTTC. This gives the protein CASSRNLYGYTF.

The table lists this clonotype with many counts. The chain recombines TRBV7-2 with TRBJ1-3; unclear D gene. The V gene's germline CDR1 is SGHTA and CDR2 FQGNSA. The V gene lost 3 bases and the J gene lost 2 bases, with 5 bases spanning the gap. This CDR3 region has 13 residues. CDR3 amino acids: CASSLGPGNTIYF. For the CDR3, the DNA is TGTGCCAGCAGCTTGGGCCCTGGAAACACCATATATTTT.

This clonotype was recorded a few times. The V call is TRBV28, the J call TRBJ2-1; D is unclear. There are 13 residues in the CDR3. Trimming removed 4 bases at V and 6 bases at J, with 10 bases between. CDR1 is MDHEN and CDR2 is SYDVKM in the germline V gene. The CDR3 protein is CASSSRTANEQFF. The CDR3 DNA reads TGTGCCAGCAGTTCCCGAACAGCCAATGAGCAGTTCTTC.

This rearrangement joins TRBV6-1 to TRBJ1-5, with 7 bases aligning to TRBD1. Germline CDR1 MNHNS, CDR2 SASEGT. With 7 bases clipped from V and 2 bases from J, the junction kept 8 bases outside the gene matches. This CDR3 contains 15 residues. The CDR3 here is CASTGQAAGNQPQHF. The DNA for the CDR3 is TGTGCCAGCACCGGACAGGCCGCCGGCAATCAGCCCCAGCATTTT.

This clonotype was seen a handful of times. The chain uses TRBV2 and TRBJ1-5; D is undetermined. Trimming left V 2 bases short and J 2 bases short, with 19 bases between. The CDR3 spans 18 residues. Germline CDR1 and CDR2: SNHLY and FYNNEI. The CDR3 spells CASSESYRALGGNQPQHF. The CDR3 bases are TGTGCCAGCAGTGAATCTTACCGGGCCCTAGGCGGCAATCAGCCCCAGCATTTT.

This clonotype was observed a handful of times. V is TRBV9 and J is TRBJ2-3; D might be TRBD2 (6 bases). The ends were cut back, 0 bases at V and 4 bases at J, with 12 bases in the middle. In germline, CDR1 is SGDLS, CDR2 YYNGEE. The CDR3 length is 15 residues. CDR3 amino acids: CASSVEDGGPDTQYF. In nucleotides, the CDR3 is TGTGCCAGCAGCGTAGAGGACGGGGGTCCAGATACGCAGTATTTT.

The chain links TRBV18 to TRBJ2-3, with D perhaps TRBD1 (5 bases). The CDR3 sequence is 13 residues long. V dropped 5 bases and J dropped 3 bases, with 9 bases sitting between them. The germline V gene encodes CDR1 KGHSH and CDR2 LQKENI. Here the CDR3 DNA reads TGTGCCAGCTCAACCCGACAGACAGATACGCAGTATTTT. The encoded protein is CASSTRQTDTQYF.

The chain employs TRBV5-1 and TRBJ2-6; no clear D gene. This CDR3 comprises 15 residues. The germline V gene encodes CDR1 SGHRS and CDR2 YFSETQ. The V end was cut by 0 bases, the J end by 2 bases, with 6 bases between. The CDR3 reads CASSLDGAGANVLTF. In DNA form, the CDR3 reads TGCGCCAGCAGCTTGGATGGGGCTGGGGCCAACGTCCTGACTTTC.

A word on this clonotype: At one of its ends the junction is not consistent with the germline gene, which may arise from a read error. The CDR3 loop is CASNQDAGQETQYF. As DNA, the CDR3 is TGTGCCAGCAACCAAGATGCAGGGCAAGAGACCCAGTACTTC. The V gene is TRBV4-2, the J gene TRBJ2-5; tentatively, D is TRBD1 (5 bases). This CDR3 has 14 residues. The germline gives CDR1 LGHNA, CDR2 YNFKEQ.

The chain is built from TRBV7-9 and TRBJ2-1; TRBD2 agrees at 9 bases. Germline V gives CDR1 SEHNR, CDR2 FQNEAQ (reference sequence). The CDR3 extends over 15 amino acids. V shed 5 bases, J shed 2 bases, and the junction held 4 bases outside the gene matches. The CDR3 loop is CASSKTSGAYNEQFF. Here the CDR3 DNA reads TGTGCCAGCAGCAAGACTAGCGGAGCCTACAATGAGCAGTTCTTC.

This clonotype came up a few times. V gene TRBV7-2 combines with J gene TRBJ1-2; D possibly corresponds to TRBD1 (5 bases). Germline V gene data show CDR1 as SGHTA and CDR2 as FQGNSA. The V gene lost 1 base and the J gene lost 5 bases, with 17 bases spanning the gap. The CDR3 covers 16 residues. CDR3 bases: TGTGCCAGCAGCTTAGACGCTCAGGCAGGGCGATATGGCTACACCTTC. Translating it yields CASSLDAQAGRYGYTF. Together with reference TRBV7-2 and TRBJ1-2, the CDR3 gives the full variable domain: GAGVSQSPSNKVTEKGKDVELRCDPISGHTALYWYRQSLGQGLEFLIYFQGNSAPDKSGLPSDRFSAERTGGSVSTLTIQRTQQEDSAVYLCASSLDAQAGRYGYTFGSGTRLTVV.

This clonotype came up a few times. The chain recombines TRBV19 with TRBJ1-5, with D tentatively TRBD1 (5 bases). The CDR3 consists of 14 residues. Germline CDR1 LNHDA, CDR2 SQIVND (reference sequence). The V end lost 3 bases, the J end lost 10 bases, and 16 bases lay between the germline ends. The CDR3 here is CASSITGTSNPQHF. CDR3 nucleotide sequence: TGTGCCAGTAGTATTACCGGGACCTCCAACCCCCAGCATTTT.

This clonotype was observed many times. This chain uses TRBV15 with TRBJ2-1; D might be TRBD1 or TRBD2, each matching 5 bases. CDR1 is LNHNV and CDR2 is YYDKDF in the germline V gene (reference sequence). The CDR3 length is 13 residues. V dropped 6 bases and J dropped 4 bases, with 10 bases sitting between them. This chain's CDR3 is CATRGVGYNEQFF. The CDR3 nucleotides are TGTGCCACCAGGGGGGTTGGTTACAATGAGCAGTTCTTC.

This chain connects TRBV29-1 to TRBJ2-3, with TRBD2 matching 7 bases. CDR1 and CDR2 from the germline V gene are SQVTM and ANQGSEA. The CDR3 covers 15 residues. Trimming took 2 bases from V and 1 from J; bases not matched to a gene: 6. Here the CDR3 reads CSVESGETRTDTQYF. DNA for the CDR3: TGCAGCGTTGAAAGCGGGGAGACCCGCACAGATACGCAGTATTTT.

In this sample, this clonotype turned up a few times. The genes are TRBV28 and TRBJ2-4; D unresolved. Trimming pared 6 bases from V and 8 bases from J, leaving 11 bases between. The CDR3 totals 12 residues. CDR1 and CDR2 (germline): MDHEN, SYDVKM. CDR3 protein: CASSPTSDIQYF. In nucleotides, the CDR3 is TGTGCCAGCAGCCCCACATCGGACATTCAGTACTTC.

The chain employs TRBV10-2 and TRBJ2-1, with 11 bases fitting TRBD2. Germline V gene sequence: CDR1 WSHSY, CDR2 SAAADI. Unmatched junction bases numbered 3, after V lost 8 bases and J lost 6 bases. This CDR3 is built from 13 residues. The CDR3 DNA sequence: TGCGCCAGCCGACTAGCGGGGTCCAATGAGCAGTTCTTC. Its translation is CASRLAGSNEQFF.